The table lists the clone carrying this T cell receptor beta chain with a few counts. Its antigen is not known. The sample belongs to a study of blood T cells in healthy people across ages. Study details: There was about one barcoded beta molecule captured by template switching per two T cells. General study findings and limits: A roughly linear fall in TCR beta diversity per million T cells was seen with increasing age. The study lacked donor CMV status, which possibly confounded expanded clonotype changes.

A sample-barcoded 5' primer and a J-beta primer mix were used in a second PCR of roughly 7 to 11 cycles. TCRdb re-called the 5' RACE reads through MiXCR, storing one row per CDR3 protein. The sample contains roughly 1 million distinct CDR3 sequences, about 23% of which appear only once. The CDR3 length is 15 residues. V was pared by 5 bases and J by 2 bases, with 16 bases between. Germline CDR1 and CDR2: DFQATT and SNEGSKA (reference sequence). These data are also associated with another study on T cells of mothers and their children. That investigation notes: Mother-child pairs who were related displayed a slightly higher overlap than unrelated pairs, a difference that was non-significant.

The TCR was taken from a girl aged 2 to 10 in good health. This chain connects TRBV20-1 to TRBJ1-3, with D unresolved. The source material was blood. The CDR3 DNA reads TGCAGTGCTCGCCTCGCACTGGGGACTGGAAACACCATATATTTT. This gives the protein CSARLALGTGNTIYF.